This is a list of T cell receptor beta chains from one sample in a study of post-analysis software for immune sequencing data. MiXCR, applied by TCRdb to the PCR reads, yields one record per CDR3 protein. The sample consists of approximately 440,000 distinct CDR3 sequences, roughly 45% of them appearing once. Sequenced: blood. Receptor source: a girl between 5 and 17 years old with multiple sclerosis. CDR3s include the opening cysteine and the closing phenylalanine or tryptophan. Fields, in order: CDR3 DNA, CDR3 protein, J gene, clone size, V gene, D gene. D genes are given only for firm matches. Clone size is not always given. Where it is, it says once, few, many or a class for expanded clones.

CDR3nt: TGCAGCGTTGCATTGGGAACAGGGTGGACCTACGAGCAGTACTTC
CDR3aa: CSVALGTGWTYEQYF
j_gene: TRBJ2-7
abundance: many
v_gene: TRBV29-1
d_gene: NA

CDR3nt: TGTGCCAGCAAACGAACGCGGCGAGGCCCTCGGGAGCAGTACTTC
CDR3aa: CASKRTRRGPREQYF
j_gene: TRBJ2-7
abundance: NA
v_gene: TRBV12-3/TRBV12-4
d_gene: NA

CDR3nt: TGTGCCAGCAGTTTGATCCTGGCTCCCCTCCACTTT
CDR3aa: CASSLILAPLHF
j_gene: TRBJ1-6
abundance: NA
v_gene: TRBV28
d_gene: NA

CDR3nt: TGTGCCAGCAGCGTAGTAACGGTAGCGGGAGTTAGAAGCGAGCAGTACTTC
CDR3aa: CASSVVTVAGVRSEQYF
j_gene: TRBJ2-7
abundance: NA
v_gene: TRBV9
d_gene: TRBD2

CDR3nt: TGCGCCAGCAGCCAAGATTCATACGGTGAGAATGAGCAGTTCTTC
CDR3aa: CASSQDSYGENEQFF
j_gene: TRBJ2-1
abundance: few
v_gene: TRBV4-1
d_gene: NA

CDR3nt: TGTGCCAGCAGCTTACAGGGGAGGACCTACAATGAGCAGTTCTTC
CDR3aa: CASSLQGRTYNEQFF
j_gene: TRBJ2-1
abundance: NA
v_gene: TRBV7-2
d_gene: NA

CDR3nt: TGTGCCACCAGCAGAGATCGAGGGAGTTCCTCAGATACGCAGTATTTT
CDR3aa: CATSRDRGSSSDTQYF
j_gene: TRBJ2-3
abundance: NA
v_gene: TRBV15
d_gene: NA

CDR3nt: TGTGCCAGCAGTGGGGGACTAGCGGGACCCTACAATGAGCAGTTCTTC
CDR3aa: CASSGGLAGPYNEQFF
j_gene: TRBJ2-1
abundance: few
v_gene: TRBV6-1
d_gene: TRBD2

CDR3nt: TGTGCCAGCAGCCCCTCGGGGGATCTCTACGAGCAGTACTTC
CDR3aa: CASSPSGDLYEQYF
j_gene: TRBJ2-7
abundance: NA
v_gene: TRBV28
d_gene: NA

CDR3nt: TGTGCCAGCAGTTTTCCCGAAACGACACCTTCCTTCTCCTACGAGCAGTACTTC
CDR3aa: CASSFPETTPSFSYEQYF
j_gene: TRBJ2-7
abundance: NA
v_gene: TRBV28
d_gene: NA